Presented here are 15 T cell receptor beta chains from one specimen sequenced in a study of shared clonotypes between healthy human individuals (TCRdb year 2020). Libraries were constructed by the immunoSEQ multiplex PCR assay. This is the immuneACCESS table as TCRdb keeps it, with only in-frame sequences that have V and J called. A part of the clones is gone; compared with another copy, unresolved V genes explain less than half, and the rest is unexplained. This sample gives fewer than 2.5 million clones in total; approximately 94% of them show up just once. The top ten clones comprise around 0.4% of the sample. Specimen: naive CD4+ T cells from PBMCs. Taken with the paper, the label for cell subset or site translates to: CD45RA+ positively selected. The receptors originated from a man between 18 and 35 years old in good health. Some clones in this sample may be carry-over from other donors' samples.

As to this clone: At the DNA level, this CDR3 is encoded by other sequences in the same sample as well. This chain links TRBV5-6 with TRBJ2-3; maybe TRBD2 (6 bases). Germline CDR1 reads SGHDT; CDR2 reads YYEEEE. CDR3 length equals 15 residues. V shed 0 bases and J shed 2 bases, with 10 bases lying between them. CDR3 nucleotides: TGTGCCAGCAGCTTGGCGGGAGCCTCCACAGATACGCAGTATTTT. Its translation: CASSLAGASTDTQYF.

This chain uses TRBV28 with TRBJ1-4; D might be TRBD1 (6 bases). Germline V gives CDR1 MDHEN, CDR2 SYDVKM. The CDR3 length is 12 residues. CDR3 residues: CASRGLRGKLFF. CDR3 DNA sequence: TGTGCTTCCAGGGGCCTACGTGGAAAACTGTTTTTT.

CDR3 amino acids: CASSYSGGYNEQFF. DNA of the CDR3: TGTGCCAGCAGCTATAGCGGGGGCTACAATGAGCAGTTCTTC. The chain couples TRBV11-2 to TRBJ2-1, with TRBD2 matching 9 bases. J lost 3 bases, V lost 4 bases, and 1 base had no gene match. Germline V gives CDR1 SGHAT, CDR2 FQNNGV. The CDR3 length is 14 residues.

The rearrangement joins TRBV7-8 to TRBJ2-7, with a tentative D call TRBD2 (6 bases). There are 14 residues in the CDR3. V gave up 2 bases and J gave up 6 bases, with 14 bases separating them. The germline CDR1 and CDR2 sequences are SGHVS and FQNEAQ. For the CDR3, the DNA is TGTGCCAGCAGCTTACGGCGGGAACCGGCCGAGCAGTACTTC. This gives the protein CASSLRREPAEQYF. The full variable domain, with the rest looked up from reference TRBV7-8 and TRBJ2-7, is GAGVSQSPRYKVAKRGQDVALRCDPISGHVSLFWYQQALGQGPEFLTYFQNEAQLDKSGLPSDRFFAERPEGSVSTLKIQRTQQEDSAVYLCASSLRREPAEQYFGPGTRLTVT.

The chain combines TRBV28 with TRBJ1-1; D may be TRBD1 (6 bases). The V gene's germline CDR1 is MDHEN and CDR2 SYDVKM. Trimming took off 4 bases at V and 4 bases at J, with 16 bases between the two ends. CDR3 size: 15 residues. The DNA for the CDR3 is TGTGCCAGCAGTTCCCCCTCAAGGGGGAGCACTGAAGCTTTCTTT. Residues: CASSSPSRGSTEAFF.

V usage is TRBV5-1 and J usage is TRBJ1-1; possibly TRBD1 for D (6 bases). Looked up from germline, CDR1 is SGHRS and CDR2 is YFSETQ. This CDR3 is built from 16 residues. The V end was cut by 4 bases, the J end by 2 bases, with 18 bases between. The chain's CDR3 is CASSEIPTGSNTEAFF. CDR3 in DNA: TGCGCCAGCAGCGAGATACCGACAGGATCAAACACTGAAGCTTTCTTT.

The table lists this clone with a count of one. The genes are TRBV4-2 and TRBJ2-1; TRBD2 aligns across 7 bases. The CDR3 is made up of 16 amino acids. The germline V gene encodes CDR1 LGHNA and CDR2 YNFKEQ. The J segment lost 5 bases and the V segment lost 5 bases, leaving 12 bases of the junction unmatched. The CDR3 sequence is CASSSSAVAGNNEQFF. The CDR3 coding sequence is TGTGCCAGCAGCAGTTCCGCGGTAGCGGGTAACAATGAGCAGTTCTTC.

A remark on this clone: Other DNA variants within this sample encode the same CDR3. This rearrangement joins TRBV5-1 to TRBJ1-1; D gene unclear. The V end was cut by 3 bases, the J end by 0 bases, with 9 bases between. This CDR3 contains 14 residues. Germline V gives CDR1 SGHRS, CDR2 YFSETQ. CDR3 DNA: TGCGCCAGCAGCTCGACACCCATGAACACTGAAGCTTTCTTT. It specifies CASSSTPMNTEAFF. Looking up the rest from reference TRBV5-1 and TRBJ1-1 gives the full variable domain: KAGVTQTPRYLIKTRGQQVTLSCSPISGHRSVSWYQQTPGQGLQFLFEYFSETQRNKGNFPGRFSGRQFSNSRSEMNVSTLELGDSALYLCASSSTPMNTEAFFGQGTRLTVV.

In this sample, this clone turned up once. The chain recombines TRBV6-5 with TRBJ1-2, with D maybe TRBD1 (5 bases). The CDR3 consists of 15 residues. V dropped 0 bases and J dropped 4 bases, with 12 bases sitting between them. CDR1 and CDR2 (germline): MNHEY, SVGAGI. The CDR3 DNA is TGTGCCAGCAGTTACTCGGTGGGGCAGGGCTATGGCTACACCTTC. Translating gives CASSYSVGQGYGYTF.

A note on this clone: Other DNA sequences of this sample code for an identical CDR3. The chain combines TRBV7-3 with TRBJ2-5; no firm D call. The V end lost 4 bases, the J end lost 3 bases, and 9 bases lay between the germline ends. The CDR3 is 13 amino acids. Germline lookup yields CDR1 SGHTA and CDR2 FQGTGA. The CDR3 loop is CASSSSREETQYF. The CDR3 DNA follows: TGTGCCAGCAGCTCCTCACGAGAAGAGACCCAGTACTTC.

This chain connects TRBV27 to TRBJ2-7; 12 bases line up with TRBD2. V lost 4 bases, J lost 4 bases, and 8 bases stayed unmatched. CDR1 MNHEY and CDR2 SMNVEV come from the germline V gene (reference sequence). CDR3 size: 16 residues. The chain's CDR3 is CASSYSSGRALYEQYF. The CDR3 DNA follows: TGTGCCAGCAGTTATTCTAGCGGGAGGGCCCTTTACGAGCAGTACTTC.

J is TRBJ2-7 and V is TRBV18, with D perhaps matching TRBD1 or TRBD2 (5 bases each). In germline, CDR1 is KGHSH, CDR2 LQKENI. V dropped 2 bases and J dropped 7 bases, with 18 bases sitting between them. CDR3 size: 15 residues. CDR3 nucleotides: TGTGCCAGCTCACCATTTGCAGGGAGCTACGAGGAGCAGTACTTC. Translating it yields CASSPFAGSYEEQYF.

This rearrangement joins TRBV28 to TRBJ1-2; 7 bases line up with TRBD1. In germline, CDR1 is MDHEN, CDR2 SYDVKM. This CDR3 has 14 residues. The trim removed 8 bases at V and 1 base at J, leaving 7 bases unmatched. This CDR3 is CASGGTEVNYGYTF. The CDR3 DNA reads TGTGCCAGCGGGGGGACAGAGGTTAACTATGGCTACACCTTC.

This clone has more than one count but fewer than ten. The chain employs TRBV30 and TRBJ1-1; no clear D. Germline V gene lookup returns CDR1 GTSNPN and CDR2 SVGIG (reference sequence). Trimming stripped 5 bases from V and 1 base from J, with 11 bases between. CDR3 size: 13 residues. The CDR3 DNA is TGTGCCTGGTTCGTCCGGGGGAACACTGAAGCTTTCTTT. Encoded protein: CAWFVRGNTEAFF.

The genes are TRBV7-3 and TRBJ2-7, with 10 bases that match TRBD1. Trimming at V came to 0 bases and at J to 6 bases, leaving 5 bases not matched to a gene. The CDR3 spans 15 residues. Germline V gene data show CDR1 as SGHTA and CDR2 as FQGTGA. CDR3 sequence: CASSLTGQGGGEQYF. Here the CDR3 DNA reads TGTGCCAGCAGCTTAACCGGACAGGGGGGTGGCGAGCAGTACTTC.